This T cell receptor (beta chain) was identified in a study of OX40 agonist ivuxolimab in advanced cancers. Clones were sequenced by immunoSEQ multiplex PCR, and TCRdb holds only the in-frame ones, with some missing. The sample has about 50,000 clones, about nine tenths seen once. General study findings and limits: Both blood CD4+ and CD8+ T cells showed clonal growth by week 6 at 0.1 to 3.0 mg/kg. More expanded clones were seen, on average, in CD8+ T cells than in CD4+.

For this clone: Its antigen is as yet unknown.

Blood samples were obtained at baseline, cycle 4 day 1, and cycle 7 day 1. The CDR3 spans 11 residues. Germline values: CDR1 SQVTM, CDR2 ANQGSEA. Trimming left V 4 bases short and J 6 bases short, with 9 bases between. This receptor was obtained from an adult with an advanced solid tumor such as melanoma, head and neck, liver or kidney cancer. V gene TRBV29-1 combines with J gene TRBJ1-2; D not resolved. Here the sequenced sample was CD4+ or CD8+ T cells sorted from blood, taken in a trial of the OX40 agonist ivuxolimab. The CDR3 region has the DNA TGCAGCGTTGTTTCATCGGATGGCTACACCTTC. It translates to CSVVSSDGYTF.